The T cell receptor (beta chain) described here comes from a study of response to subunit inactivated influenza vaccine. V was clipped by 6 bases and J by 6 bases; unmatched bases: 4. CDR3 length equals 14 residues. TCRdb passed the RT-PCR reads through MiXCR, listing each CDR3 protein once. The table shows around 480,000 distinct CDR3 sequences, with approximately 17% occurring only once. Findings and caveats of the study: After each seasonal influenza vaccination, few new T cells are recruited, the authors suggested.

This clonotype has just a few counts. The antigen remains undetermined. V is TRBV12-3 or TRBV12-4 and J is TRBJ1-6; TRBD1 agrees at 8 bases. This receptor was identified in a man aged 50 to 69 who received an inactivated influenza vaccine. The source was CD4+ T cells sorted from PBMCs, collected roughly 24 months after vaccination. CDR3 in amino acids: CASRVGQGNSPLHF. In DNA, the CDR3 is TGTGCCAGCAGGGTCGGACAGGGTAATTCACCCCTCCACTTT.